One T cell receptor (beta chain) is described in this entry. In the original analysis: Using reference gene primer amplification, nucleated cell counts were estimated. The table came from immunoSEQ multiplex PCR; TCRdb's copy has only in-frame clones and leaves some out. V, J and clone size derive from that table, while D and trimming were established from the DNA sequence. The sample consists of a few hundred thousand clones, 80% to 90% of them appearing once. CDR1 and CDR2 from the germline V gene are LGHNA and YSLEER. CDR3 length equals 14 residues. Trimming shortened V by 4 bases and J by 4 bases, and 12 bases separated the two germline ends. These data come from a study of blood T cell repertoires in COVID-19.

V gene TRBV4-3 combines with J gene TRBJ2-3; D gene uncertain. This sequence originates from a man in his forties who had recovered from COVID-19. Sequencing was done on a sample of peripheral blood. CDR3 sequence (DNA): TGCGCCAGCAGCCCGACATTATGGGCAGATACGCAGTATTTT. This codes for CASSPTLWADTQYF.